The entry below gives a single TCR beta chain sequence along with its context. Its antigen is not identified. This record belongs to a study of vaccination and CD4 T cells after COVID-19. About the research overall: Cellular stimulation was performed using overlapping spike peptides derived from SARS-CoV-2, HCoV-NL63, HCoV-OC43 and HCoV-229E. The control cultures got either a CEFX pool, an HIV-1 Nef pool, or no peptide at all.

Looked up from germline, CDR1 is LNHDA and CDR2 is SQIVND (reference sequence). This CDR3 region has 15 residues. Trimming shortened V by 2 bases and J by 4 bases, and 11 bases separated the two germline ends. Sequenced with the Oncomine TCR Beta short-read assay was DNA taken from cultured CD4+ T cells. TCRdb re-called the PCR reads with MiXCR, one entry per CDR3 protein. The table lists about 13,000 distinct CDR3 sequences, roughly 44% of them singletons. Treatment here: approximately nine-day PBMC culture with coronavirus spike peptide pools or control peptides (ViraFEST assay). Cultures used 2 million or so PBMCs per well, about 10 IU/ml IL-2 and about 10 ug/ml peptides.

Sequencing input: CD4+ T cells from blood, cultured in vitro. This sequence was found in a human donor who had recovered from COVID-19. The chain carries TRBV19 and TRBJ2-2, with D perhaps matching TRBD1 (5 bases). This CDR3 reads CASSIQGVSTGELFF. The CDR3 coding sequence is TGTGCCAGTAGTATACAGGGTGTTAGCACCGGGGAGCTGTTTTTT.